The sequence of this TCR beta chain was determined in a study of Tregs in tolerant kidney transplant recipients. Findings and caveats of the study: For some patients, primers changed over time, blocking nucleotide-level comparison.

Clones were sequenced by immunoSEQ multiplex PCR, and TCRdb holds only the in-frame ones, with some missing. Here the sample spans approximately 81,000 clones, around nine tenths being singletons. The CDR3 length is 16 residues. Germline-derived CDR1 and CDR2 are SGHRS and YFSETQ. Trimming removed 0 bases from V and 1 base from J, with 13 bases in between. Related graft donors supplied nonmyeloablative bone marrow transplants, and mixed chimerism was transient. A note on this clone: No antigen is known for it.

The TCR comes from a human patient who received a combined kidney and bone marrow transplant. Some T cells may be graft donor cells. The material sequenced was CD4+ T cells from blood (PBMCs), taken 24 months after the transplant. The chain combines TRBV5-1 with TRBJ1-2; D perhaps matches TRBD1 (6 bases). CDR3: CASSLAGGRINYGYTF. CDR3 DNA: TGCGCCAGCAGCTTGGCCGGGGGGCGGATTAACTATGGCTACACCTTC.